These 23 T cell receptor beta chains originate from one sample sequenced in a study of cytomegalovirus exposure and HLA in healthy donors. The repertoire was sequenced with immunoSEQ multiplex PCR; TCRdb's copy has only in-frame clones and lacks some. The sample includes 130,000 to 150,000 clones, approximately 90% of them seen just once. Input material: PBMCs. Every receptor here comes from a man younger than 35 in good health and CMV-seronegative.

The rearrangement joins TRBV7-9 to TRBJ1-2; 8 positions agree with TRBD1. Germline V lookup: CDR1 SEHNR, CDR2 FQNEAQ (reference sequence). This CDR3 has 14 residues. V shed 2 bases and J 7 bases; nucleotides not matched to a gene: 6. The CDR3 sequence is CASSLQTGAGGYTF. In DNA, the CDR3 is TGTGCCAGCAGCTTACAGACAGGGGCGGGTGGCTACACCTTC. The full variable domain, rest sourced from reference TRBV7-9 and TRBJ1-2, is DTGVSQNPRHKITKRGQNVTFRCDPISEHNRLYWYRQTLGQGPEFLTYFQNEAQLEKSRLLSDRFSAERPKGSFSTLEIQRTEQGDSAMYLCASSLQTGAGGYTFGSGTRLTVV.

The CDR3 coding sequence is TGTGCCAGCAGCTCCAGAGACTTACCCTACGAGCAGTACGTC. Protein product: CASSSRDLPYEQYV. The J gene is TRBJ2-7, the V gene TRBV7-9; D is unclear. The V end was cut by 4 bases, the J end by 2 bases, with 12 bases between. The germline V gene encodes CDR1 SEHNR and CDR2 FQNEAQ (reference sequence). The CDR3 length is 14 residues.

The rearrangement links TRBV5-1 to TRBJ1-3; the match to TRBD1 covers 8 bases. V lost 4 bases, J lost 4 bases, and 4 bases stayed unmatched. Germline CDR1 reads SGHRS; CDR2 reads YFSETQ. This CDR3 region has 14 residues. The CDR3 bases are TGCGCCAGCAGCACTTGGACAGGGGGAAACACCATATATTTT. Amino acids: CASSTWTGGNTIYF.

This chain uses TRBV5-1 with TRBJ2-7; maybe TRBD1 (6 bases). Germline assignment: CDR1 SGHRS and CDR2 YFSETQ. The CDR3 is 15 residues long. The V gene lost 0 bases and the J gene lost 7 bases, with 17 bases spanning the gap. The CDR3 loop reads CASSLAGDTRGEQYF. In DNA form, the CDR3 reads TGCGCCAGCAGCTTGGCTGGGGACACCAGAGGTGAGCAGTACTTC.

V and J are TRBV6-6 and TRBJ2-7, with D possibly being TRBD2 (6 bases). In germline, CDR1 is MNHNY, CDR2 SVGAGI (reference sequence). The CDR3 extends over 16 amino acids. V lost 2 bases and J 2 bases, leaving 16 bases between the germline ends. Here the CDR3 DNA reads TGTGCCAGCAGTTACGTGTCGGGAGCGTCAACCTACGAGCAGTACGTC. Its protein is CASSYVSGASTYEQYV.

CDR3 in DNA: TGCAGCGTAGCTACAGGTTACAATCAGCCCCAGCATTTT. It specifies CSVATGYNQPQHF. This chain uses TRBV29-1 with TRBJ1-5; tentatively, D is TRBD1 (5 bases). The CDR3 runs 13 residues. Germline V gene data show CDR1 as SQVTM and CDR2 as ANQGSEA. V was shortened by 6 bases and J by 3 bases, with 12 bases between the two germline ends.

The rearrangement links TRBV6-6 to TRBJ2-7; maybe TRBD2 (5 bases). CDR1 and CDR2 (germline): MNHNY, SVGAGI (reference sequence). This CDR3 is built from 14 residues. Trimming left V 6 bases short and J 3 bases short, with 15 bases between. CDR3 DNA: TGTGCCAGCAGACCTACTGAGGGCCGCTACGAGCAGTACTTC. Its translation: CASRPTEGRYEQYF.

This clone was observed once. The V and J genes are TRBV5-4 and TRBJ1-4; TRBD1 might be the D (6 bases). This CDR3 is 14 amino acids long. The V and J ends lost 4 bases and 6 bases respectively, with 13 bases between them. Germline V gene sequence: CDR1 SGHNT, CDR2 YYREEE (reference sequence). CDR3 loop: CASSVGGRDEKLFF. CDR3 nucleotide sequence: TGTGCCAGCAGCGTAGGGGGGAGGGATGAAAAACTGTTTTTT.

This clone was detected only once. CDR3 bases: TGCGCCAGCAGCCCCTCAAGTGGGACAGCCCTATACGAGCAGTACTTC. It codes for CASSPSSGTALYEQYF. The chain links TRBV4-1 to TRBJ2-7, with 7 bases fitting TRBD1. This CDR3 has 16 residues. The ends lost 4 bases at V and 4 bases at J; junction bases unmatched: 13. The V gene's germline CDR1 is MGHRA and CDR2 YSYEKL.

This clone was detected once. The chain uses TRBV27 and TRBJ1-5, with 7 bases that match TRBD1. CDR1 and CDR2 (germline): MNHEY, SMNVEV (reference sequence). V shed 10 bases, J shed 3 bases, and the junction held 6 bases outside the gene matches. This CDR3 has 13 amino acids. As DNA, the CDR3 is TGTGCCACCAGGGGGAGGGACAATCAGCCCCAGCATTTT. It yields the protein CATRGRDNQPQHF.

The CDR3 is CAGGPGMRVAFF. Here the CDR3 DNA reads TGTGCCGGGGGCCCCGGGATGAGAGTGGCTTTCTTT. The chain uses TRBV30 and TRBJ1-1; weak D call: TRBD1 (6 bases). Per germline, CDR1 GTSNPN and CDR2 SVGIG (reference sequence). V lost 8 bases, J lost 11 bases, and 21 bases lay in between. The length of the CDR3 is 12 residues.

V usage is TRBV28 and J usage is TRBJ2-3; 7 bases line up with TRBD2. Looked up from germline, CDR1 is MDHEN and CDR2 is SYDVKM. The CDR3 length is 17 residues. Germline trimming cut 10 bases from V and 3 bases from J; bases unmatched to any gene: 19. The CDR3 reads CATKRASGGLLTDTQYF. CDR3 bases: TGTGCCACCAAGAGGGCTAGCGGAGGACTCCTTACAGATACGCAGTATTTT.

The chain combines TRBV10-3 with TRBJ1-2; 7 bases are shared with TRBD1. The germline gives CDR1 ENHRY, CDR2 SYGVKD. The CDR3 sequence is 14 residues long. The V gene end was trimmed by 6 bases and the J gene end by 7 bases; junction bases not matched to a gene: 11. As DNA, the CDR3 is TGTGCCATCAGGAGCGACAGGGAGAGTACTGGCTACACCTTC. Its translation: CAIRSDRESTGYTF.

This chain joins TRBV30 and TRBJ2-3, with 8 nucleotides matching TRBD2. Germline assignment: CDR1 GTSNPN and CDR2 SVGIG (reference sequence). The length of the CDR3 is 15 residues. Germline trimming cut 3 bases from V and 3 bases from J; bases unmatched to any gene: 8. CDR3 DNA: TGTGCCTGGAGGGTTAGCGGGATGGGGACAGATACGCAGTATTTT. As protein: CAWRVSGMGTDTQYF.

The genes are TRBV7-6 and TRBJ1-6; weak D call: TRBD1 (5 bases). Trimming cost V 1 base and J 0 bases, with 13 bases left between them. The CDR3 loop spans 18 amino acids. Germline assignment: CDR1 SGHVS and CDR2 FNYEAQ. The CDR3 protein is CASSLEGGTGSYNSPLHF. Written as DNA, the CDR3 is TGTGCCAGCAGCTTAGAAGGAGGGACCGGCTCCTATAATTCACCCCTCCACTTT.

The chain couples TRBV19 to TRBJ1-5; possibly TRBD1 for D (5 bases). Between the trimmed V and J ends, which lost 1 base and 3 bases, there was a span of 10 bases. This CDR3 contains 15 residues. CDR1 LNHDA and CDR2 SQIVND come from the germline V gene (reference sequence). For the CDR3, the DNA is TGTGCCAGTAGTATAGCGGAGGGGTTCAATCAGCCCCAGCATTTT. It translates to CASSIAEGFNQPQHF.

The rearrangement uses TRBV6-5 and TRBJ1-2; 9 bases are a match to TRBD1. The CDR3 runs to 13 residues. Germline-derived CDR1 and CDR2 are MNHEY and SVGAGI. V dropped 8 bases and J dropped 8; count of bases not matched to a gene: 9. CDR3 bases: TGTGCCAGCCATACAACAGGGGGCGGGGGCTACACCTTC. Protein product: CASHTTGGGGYTF.

The genes are TRBV30 and TRBJ2-3, with TRBD2 identical over 11 bases. V lost 2 bases, J lost 1 base, and 8 bases stayed unmatched. Germline CDR1 GTSNPN, CDR2 SVGIG (reference sequence). The CDR3 sequence is 17 residues long. Here the CDR3 DNA reads TGTGCCTGGAGTCCTACTAGCGGGAGAAGAGGCACAGATACGCAGTATTTT. Translating it yields CAWSPTSGRRGTDTQYF.

This chain uses TRBV5-1 with TRBJ2-7; the D gene is possibly TRBD1 (8 bases). Germline-derived CDR1 and CDR2 are SGHRS and YFSETQ. This CDR3 contains 14 residues. Trimming took 5 bases from V and 4 from J, leaving 16 bases between them. This CDR3 reads CASSYGQGGYEQYF. CDR3 DNA sequence: TGCGCCAGCAGTTATGGACAGGGAGGGTACGAGCAGTACTTC.

The V gene is TRBV27, the J gene TRBJ1-1; D remains unclear. V shed 0 bases and J shed 1 base, with 3 bases lying between them. This CDR3 has 13 residues. CDR1 and CDR2 from the germline V gene are MNHEY and SMNVEV (reference sequence). CDR3 protein: CASSLSKNTEAFF. CDR3 nucleotide sequence: TGTGCCAGCAGTTTATCCAAGAACACTGAAGCTTTCTTT.

This chain joins TRBV18 and TRBJ2-5; the match to TRBD1 covers 11 bases. Germline lookup yields CDR1 KGHSH and CDR2 LQKENI. The CDR3 sequence is 14 residues long. V shed 3 bases, J shed 4 bases, and the junction held 1 base outside the gene matches. The CDR3 reads CASSPGQGAETQYF. As DNA, the CDR3 is TGTGCCAGCTCACCTGGACAGGGGGCAGAGACCCAGTACTTC.

This sequence joins TRBV6-4 and TRBJ2-3; D not resolved. Germline values: CDR1 MRHNA, CDR2 SNTAGT. The CDR3 contains 16 residues. V lost 5 bases to trimming and J lost 2 bases, with 17 bases between them. The CDR3 protein is CASSPLTGVNTDTQYF. The CDR3 DNA reads TGTGCCAGCAGTCCTTTAACGGGTGTAAACACAGATACGCAGTATTTT.

The gene calls are TRBV4-3 and TRBJ2-7; D possibly corresponds to TRBD1 (6 bases). The CDR3 extends over 15 amino acids. Germline V gene sequence: CDR1 LGHNA, CDR2 YSLEER. Trimming pared 0 bases from V and 5 bases from J, leaving 14 bases between. The CDR3 spells CASSQDRWTENEQYV. CDR3 nucleotides: TGCGCCAGCAGCCAAGATCGTTGGACAGAGAACGAGCAGTACGTC.